The next 26 T cell receptor beta chains were all read from a single sample in a study of siplizumab effects on memory and regulatory T cells. TCRdb's table, derived via immunoSEQ multiplex PCR, lists solely in-frame clones and lacks some. The profile covers 70,000 to 95,000 clones, with roughly 93% appearing a single time and over 5% taken by the ten largest. The sequenced material came from CD8+ T cells sorted from blood. These TCRs come from a human donor in good health.

This chain links TRBV4-1 with TRBJ2-1; D gene uncertain. The CDR3 is 17 residues long. The V and J ends lost 1 base and 0 bases respectively, with 13 bases between them. The germline gives CDR1 MGHRA, CDR2 YSYEKL. CDR3 sequence (DNA): TGCGCCAGCAGCCAAGTGACGGGCAGGAGCTCCTACAATGAGCAGTTCTTC. This encodes CASSQVTGRSSYNEQFF.

This chain links TRBV9 with TRBJ2-2; the D is unclear. With 4 bases removed from V and 3 bases from J, the gap between germline ends came to 16 bases. The CDR3 loop spans 16 amino acids. CDR1 SGDLS and CDR2 YYNGEE come from the germline V gene. CDR3 coding DNA: TGTGCCAGCAGCCGTGTCCTCAATGCGGACACCGGGGAGCTGTTTTTT. This translates into CASSRVLNADTGELFF.

The chain combines TRBV7-9 with TRBJ2-1, with TRBD2 identical over 8 bases. The length of the CDR3 is 15 residues. In germline, CDR1 is SEHNR, CDR2 FQNEAQ (reference sequence). The V segment lost 1 base and the J segment 8 bases; nucleotides outside the gene matches: 7. CDR3 in amino acids: CASSLVSGVFDEQFF. As DNA, the CDR3 is TGTGCCAGCAGCTTAGTTAGCGGGGTCTTCGATGAGCAGTTCTTC.

Worth noting for this clone: This specimen includes other DNA sequences encoding the same CDR3. The gene calls are TRBV27 and TRBJ2-7; TRBD1 might be the D (6 bases). CDR1 MNHEY and CDR2 SMNVEV come from the germline V gene (reference sequence). The CDR3 consists of 14 residues. V was shortened by 0 bases and J by 1 base, with 7 bases between the two germline ends. CDR3 DNA: TGTGCCAGCAGTTTATCCAGGGGTTCCTACGAGCAGTACTTC. This sequence encodes CASSLSRGSYEQYF.

V gene TRBV2 combines with J gene TRBJ1-2; D call uncertain. With 2 bases removed from V and 10 bases from J, the gap between germline ends came to 14 bases. Germline V gives CDR1 SNHLY, CDR2 FYNNEI. The length of the CDR3 is 13 residues. CDR3 in amino acids: CASSELSNLPYTF. CDR3 DNA sequence: TGTGCCAGCAGTGAACTCAGCAACCTCCCCTACACCTTC.

This clone was counted a single time. The chain employs TRBV28 and TRBJ1-4, with D unresolved. V lost 6 bases to trimming and J lost 4 bases, with 12 bases between them. The CDR3 has 14 amino acids. From germline, CDR1 is MDHEN and CDR2 SYDVKM. The CDR3 bases are TGTGCCAGCAGCCTACAGCAACGTAATGAAAAACTGTTTTTT. Amino acid sequence: CASSLQQRNEKLFF.

The chain employs TRBV2 and TRBJ2-2, with 9 positions matching TRBD2. The trim removed 2 bases at V and 0 bases at J, leaving 13 bases unmatched. This CDR3 region has 20 residues. Germline V gene data show CDR1 as SNHLY and CDR2 as FYNNEI. In DNA form, the CDR3 reads TGTGCCAGCAGTGAACCGCGGGGGGGAGATTGGGAGGCGAACACCGGGGAGCTGTTTTTT. It translates to CASSEPRGGDWEANTGELFF.

The genes are TRBV9 and TRBJ2-5, with D tentatively TRBD1 (7 bases). Germline lookup yields CDR1 SGDLS and CDR2 YYNGEE. Between the trimmed V and J ends, which lost 0 bases and 3 bases, there was a span of 18 bases. CDR3 length equals 17 residues. CDR3 bases: TGTGCCAGCAGCGTAGGGAGGGGGGACAGCCGGAAAGAGACCCAGTACTTC. It yields the protein CASSVGRGDSRKETQYF.

This sequence joins TRBV11-2 and TRBJ1-2; D is ambiguous. The V gene's germline CDR1 is SGHAT and CDR2 FQNNGV. Deletions cut 4 bases from V and 8 bases from J, with 11 bases between. This CDR3 has 12 residues. CDR3 protein: CASSSPDSGYTF. CDR3 DNA: TGTGCCAGCAGCTCCCCGGACTCGGGCTACACCTTC.

The chain employs TRBV9 and TRBJ2-1, with no clear D. CDR1 is SGDLS, CDR2 YYNGEE, per germline. Trimming shortened V by 1 base and J by 5 bases, and 4 bases separated the two germline ends. The CDR3 spans 12 residues. The CDR3 nucleotides are TGTGCCAGCAGCGTACGGGACAATGAGCAGTTCTTC. Translated, it gives CASSVRDNEQFF.

The chain recombines TRBV18 with TRBJ2-2; D gene ambiguous. V was cut by 3 bases and J by 4 bases, with 3 bases left in between. The germline V gene encodes CDR1 KGHSH and CDR2 LQKENI. This CDR3 comprises 12 residues. CDR3 nucleotide sequence: TGTGCCAGCTCACCCTCCACCGGGGAGCTGTTTTTT. It encodes CASSPSTGELFF.

The count of this clone is one. V usage is TRBV5-1 and J usage is TRBJ2-3; 9 nucleotides align to TRBD2. Germline trimming cut 4 bases from V and 2 bases from J; bases unmatched to any gene: 11. Germline loops: CDR1 SGHRS, CDR2 YFSETQ. The CDR3 has 17 amino acids. The CDR3 DNA reads as TGCGCCAGCAGCGACTGGGGACTAGCCGAATACACAGATACGCAGTATTTT. Its translation is CASSDWGLAEYTDTQYF.

The chain joins TRBV7-8 to TRBJ2-7; possibly TRBD1 or TRBD2 for D (5 bases each). Germline CDR1 is SGHVS and CDR2 is FQNEAQ. V was pared by 1 base and J by 3 bases, with 13 bases between. The CDR3 extends over 15 amino acids. CDR3 sequence reads: CASSLESGTDYEQYF. CDR3 coding DNA: TGTGCCAGCAGCTTAGAATCGGGGACCGACTACGAGCAGTACTTC.

The chain's CDR3 is CASSVDGDSTDTQYF. The DNA for the CDR3 is TGTGCCAGCAGCGTAGATGGGGATAGCACAGATACGCAGTATTTT. The rearrangement uses TRBV9 and TRBJ2-3, with D unresolved. Germline assignment: CDR1 SGDLS and CDR2 YYNGEE. This CDR3 has 15 amino acids. With 0 bases removed from V and 0 bases from J, the gap between germline ends came to 8 bases.

The chain joins TRBV13 to TRBJ2-2; 11 bases map to TRBD2. CDR3 size: 16 residues. Germline V gene sequence: CDR1 PRHDT, CDR2 FYEKMQ (reference sequence). With 5 bases clipped from V and 6 bases from J, the junction kept 8 bases outside the gene matches. The DNA of the CDR3 is TGTGCCAGCAGCCCTGGACTAGCGGGCGTTGCCGGGGAGCTGTTTTTT. This sequence encodes CASSPGLAGVAGELFF.

The V call is TRBV15, the J call TRBJ1-1; 10 nucleotides agree with TRBD1. The CDR3 length is 15 residues. J lost 5 bases, V lost 5 bases, and 8 bases had no gene match. Per the germline V gene, CDR1 is LNHNV and CDR2 is YYDKDF (reference sequence). CDR3 amino acids: CATSSRDRGITEAFF. DNA of the CDR3: TGTGCCACCAGCTCCCGGGACAGGGGAATAACTGAAGCTTTCTTT.

This clone appeared a single time. This rearrangement joins TRBV4-2 to TRBJ2-1; TRBD2 agrees at 12 bases. CDR1 and CDR2 (germline): LGHNA, YNFKEQ. The CDR3 covers 19 residues. J was trimmed by 6 bases and V by 1 base; bases with no gene match: 13. CDR3 bases: TGTGCCAGCAGCCAAGTTAGGACTAGCGGGATGGGTGGGGTCAATGAGCAGTTCTTC. Protein: CASSQVRTSGMGGVNEQFF.

This rearrangement joins TRBV9 to TRBJ2-5; a weak D match, TRBD2 (5 bases). The CDR3 has 13 residues. Deletions cut 4 bases from V and 5 bases from J, with 12 bases between. CDR1 and CDR2 from the germline V gene are SGDLS and YYNGEE. Here the CDR3 DNA reads TGTGCCAGCAGCAAATATTTAGCGGAGACCCAGTACTTC. It specifies CASSKYLAETQYF. Full variable domain (remainder filled in from reference TRBV9 and TRBJ2-5): DSGVTQTPKHLITATGQRVTLRCSPRSGDLSVYWYQQSLDQGLQFLIQYYNGEERAKGNILERFSAQQFPDLHSELNLSSLELGDSALYFCASSKYLAETQYFGPGTRLLVL.

The V gene is TRBV7-9, the J gene TRBJ2-5, with no clear D. CDR3 length equals 14 residues. Germline CDR1 reads SEHNR; CDR2 reads FQNEAQ (reference sequence). Trimming cost V 1 base and J 1 base, with 7 bases left between them. The CDR3 DNA follows: TGTGCCAGCAGCTTAGTGTCAACCCAAGAGACCCAGTACTTC. Protein sequence: CASSLVSTQETQYF. Based on the CDR3 plus reference TRBV7-9 and TRBJ2-5, the full variable domain is DTGVSQNPRHKITKRGQNVTFRCDPISEHNRLYWYRQTLGQGPEFLTYFQNEAQLEKSRLLSDRFSAERPKGSFSTLEIQRTEQGDSAMYLCASSLVSTQETQYFGPGTRLLVL.

The J gene is TRBJ2-7, the V gene TRBV29-1; D may be TRBD1 (5 bases). V was pared by 4 bases and J by 2 bases, with 9 bases between. The CDR3 covers 12 residues. CDR1 is SQVTM, CDR2 ANQGSEA, per germline. DNA of the CDR3: TGCAGCGTTGGCCAGGGCGCCTACGAGCAGTACTTC. Translated, it gives CSVGQGAYEQYF.

The chain combines TRBV27 with TRBJ1-2; D is unresolved. The ends were cut back, 0 bases at V and 4 bases at J, with 12 bases in the middle. In germline, CDR1 is MNHEY, CDR2 SMNVEV (reference sequence). The CDR3 is 15 amino acids. CDR3: CASSLSGSLFYGYTF. For the CDR3, the DNA is TGTGCCAGCAGTTTATCCGGATCACTCTTCTATGGCTACACCTTC.

The J gene is TRBJ1-1, the V gene TRBV27; D is perhaps TRBD1 (5 bases). The germline V and J ends were trimmed by 5 bases and 0 bases, with 16 bases remaining between them. The CDR3 contains 16 residues. Germline loops: CDR1 MNHEY, CDR2 SMNVEV (reference sequence). This chain's CDR3 is CASSPIPGGMNTEAFF. The CDR3 nucleotides are TGTGCCAGCAGTCCTATCCCCGGGGGGATGAACACTGAAGCTTTCTTT.

The CDR3 reads CASSISGTGSYEQYF. The CDR3 coding sequence is TGTGCCAGTAGTATATCCGGGACAGGGTCCTACGAGCAGTACTTC. The chain links TRBV19 to TRBJ2-7; 9 bases align to TRBD1. The CDR3 has 15 residues. Germline CDR1 is LNHDA and CDR2 is SQIVND (reference sequence). With V trimmed by 2 bases and J by 1 base, 3 bases remained unmatched.

V usage is TRBV4-1 and J usage is TRBJ2-7; D uncertain. Germline V CDR1 and CDR2: MGHRA, YSYEKL. V lost 1 base to trimming and J lost 2 bases, with 12 bases between them. The CDR3 is 15 residues long. CDR3 DNA sequence: TGCGCCAGCAGCCAAGGTCAGGTTACAACCTACGAGCAGTACTTC. Amino acids: CASSQGQVTTYEQYF.

The chain has TRBV2 and TRBJ2-2, with D possibly called TRBD1 or TRBD2 (6 bases each). The germline CDR1 and CDR2 sequences are SNHLY and FYNNEI. Trimming removed 5 bases at V and 1 base at J, with 23 bases between. This CDR3 region has 19 residues. CDR3 DNA: TGTGCCAGCAGTCCTCTTCCGGGGGCCCCCGGCAAGAACACCGGGGAGCTGTTTTTT. Translation: CASSPLPGAPGKNTGELFF.

This sequence joins TRBV5-1 and TRBJ2-1, with 9 bases identical to TRBD1. Trimming at V came to 3 bases and at J to 3 bases, leaving 4 bases not matched to a gene. The CDR3 length is 15 residues. CDR1 and CDR2 (germline): SGHRS, YFSETQ. The chain's CDR3 is CASSSGQGIYNEQFF. As DNA, the CDR3 is TGCGCCAGCAGCTCCGGACAGGGGATCTACAATGAGCAGTTCTTC.